This TCR beta chain was obtained from a study of tumor-infiltrating lymphocytes in localized non-small cell lung cancer. As for the study in general: Patients included smokers and never-smokers with various histologies, some sampled after neoadjuvant chemotherapy.

A word on this clone: Its antigen remains unknown.

CDR1 MNHNY and CDR2 SVGAGI come from the germline V gene (reference sequence). V dropped 7 bases and J dropped 7; count of bases not matched to a gene: 6. CDR3 length: 14 amino acids. Assay used: immunoSEQ multiplex PCR; TCRdb lists only in-frame clones, some missing. Of some 30,000 clones detected, around 85% appear once; the ten largest clones hold under 2.5%. Overall study findings and caveats: Tumor T-cell fraction was not associated with recurrence-free survival. Different pieces of the same tissue were used for each assay. Tumors had more T cell infiltration than uninvolved lung, per TCRbeta sequencing and CD3 counts.

The sample taken for sequencing was lung tumor tissue. This rearrangement joins TRBV6-6 to TRBJ1-6; 8 bases are shared with TRBD1. The source of this sequence is a human donor with non-small cell lung cancer. The CDR3 nucleotides are TGTGCCAGCACCAACAGGGGGAGCAATTCACCCCTCCACTTT. Its translation is CASTNRGSNSPLHF.